The sequence of this T cell receptor beta chain was determined in a study of blood T cell repertoires in COVID-19. Study-wide context: Sources were T cells, B-cell-depleted T cells, or PBMCs; the material itself was cDNA or gDNA.

V was clipped by 4 bases and J by 8 bases, with 11 bases between them. This CDR3 region has 12 residues. In germline, CDR1 is MNHEY, CDR2 SVGAGI. The assay was immunoSEQ multiplex PCR, and TCRdb's table has in-frame clones only and misses some. This table has around 310,000 clones, about nine tenths appearing once. Self-reported history from a screening survey and questionnaire set each donor's cohort. The TCR originated in a woman younger than 45 who had recovered from COVID-19. Sequencing input: PBMCs or T cells enriched from blood (not recorded which). The chain couples TRBV6-5 to TRBJ1-2; D possibly corresponds to TRBD1 (5 bases). The CDR3 sequence: CASSSPGEGYTF. Written as DNA, the CDR3 is TGTGCCAGCAGTTCCCCGGGGGAAGGCTACACCTTC.